This entry lists 3 T cell receptor beta chains sequenced from one sample in a study of early T cells in non-severe SARS-CoV-2 infection. Each CDR3 protein gets one entry after TCRdb re-called the 5' RACE reads with MiXCR. The profile shows tens of thousands of distinct CDR3 sequences, 7.5% to 9% of them singletons. The specimen was whole blood, collected at baseline. These receptors were obtained from an adult who was a healthcare worker with PCR-confirmed SARS-CoV-2 infection or an uninfected control (not recorded which).

CDR3 sequence: CASSLLASTDTQYF. The CDR3 DNA follows: TGTGCCAGCAGCTTACTAGCCAGCACAGATACGCAGTATTTT. This chain uses TRBV11-3 with TRBJ2-3; the D gene is possibly TRBD2 (5 bases). The V end lost 2 bases, the J end lost 0 bases, and 6 bases lay between the germline ends. The CDR3 has 14 amino acids. Germline CDR1 reads SGHNT; CDR2 reads YENEEA.

The chain carries TRBV13 and TRBJ2-5; TRBD2 matches at 7 bases. The CDR3 runs 14 residues. Germline CDR1 reads PRHDT; CDR2 reads FYEKMQ (reference sequence). V gave up 7 bases and J gave up 2 bases; unmatched junction bases: 7. In DNA form, the CDR3 reads TGTGCCAGCAACTTCGGGGGGATACAAGAGACCCAGTACTTC. Its translation is CASNFGGIQETQYF.

The CDR3 region has the DNA TGTGCCAGCAGCCAAGATCTAGTTAGCGGGAATAGCAATCAGCCCCAGCATTTT. Translation: CASSQDLVSGNSNQPQHF. The chain has TRBV4-2 and TRBJ1-5; no definite D call. This CDR3 is 18 amino acids long. Germline V gene data show CDR1 as LGHNA and CDR2 as YNFKEQ. Trimming took 0 bases from V and 0 from J, leaving 15 bases between them.